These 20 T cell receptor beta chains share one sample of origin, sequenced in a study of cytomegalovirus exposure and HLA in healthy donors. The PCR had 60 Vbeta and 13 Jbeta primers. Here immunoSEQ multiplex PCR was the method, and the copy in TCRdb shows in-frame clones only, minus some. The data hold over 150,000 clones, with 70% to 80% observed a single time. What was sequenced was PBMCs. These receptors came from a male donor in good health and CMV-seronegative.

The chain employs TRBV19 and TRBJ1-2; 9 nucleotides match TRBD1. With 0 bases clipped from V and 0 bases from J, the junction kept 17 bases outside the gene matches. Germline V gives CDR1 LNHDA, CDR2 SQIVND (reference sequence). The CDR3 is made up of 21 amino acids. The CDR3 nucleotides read TGTGCCAGTAGTATAGATCTATCTGATGGGGACAGGGCGTCGCCTAACTATGGCTACACCTTC. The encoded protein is CASSIDLSDGDRASPNYGYTF.

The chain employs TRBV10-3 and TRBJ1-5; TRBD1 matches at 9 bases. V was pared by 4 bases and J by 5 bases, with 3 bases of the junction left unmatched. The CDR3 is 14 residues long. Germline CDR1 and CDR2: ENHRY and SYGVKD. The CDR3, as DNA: TGTGCCATCAGTGCTGGGACAGGGTATCAGCCCCAGCATTTT. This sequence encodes CAISAGTGYQPQHF.

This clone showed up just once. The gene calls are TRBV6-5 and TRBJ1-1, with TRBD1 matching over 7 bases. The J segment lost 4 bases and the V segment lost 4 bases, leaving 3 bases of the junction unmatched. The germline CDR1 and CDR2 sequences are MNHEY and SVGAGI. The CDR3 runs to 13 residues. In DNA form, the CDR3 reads TGTGCCAGCAGTTGGGCAGGGGGCACTGAAGCTTTCTTT. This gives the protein CASSWAGGTEAFF.

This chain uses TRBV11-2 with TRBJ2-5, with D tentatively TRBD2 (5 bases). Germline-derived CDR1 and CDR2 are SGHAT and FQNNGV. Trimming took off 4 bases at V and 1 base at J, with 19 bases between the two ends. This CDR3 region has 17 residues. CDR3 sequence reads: CASSYKSGVIIQETQYF. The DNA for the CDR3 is TGTGCCAGCAGCTATAAGAGCGGCGTAATCATCCAAGAGACCCAGTACTTC.

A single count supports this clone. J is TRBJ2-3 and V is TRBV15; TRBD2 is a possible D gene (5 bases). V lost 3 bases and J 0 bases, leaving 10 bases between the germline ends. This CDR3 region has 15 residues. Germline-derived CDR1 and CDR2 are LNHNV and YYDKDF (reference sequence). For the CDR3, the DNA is TGTGCCACCAGCAGGGACTCACTAAGCACAGATACGCAGTATTTT. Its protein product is CATSRDSLSTDTQYF. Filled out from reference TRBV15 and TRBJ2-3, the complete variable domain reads DAMVIQNPRYQVTQFGKPVTLSCSQTLNHNVMYWYQQKSSQAPKLLFHYYDKDFNNEADTPDNFQSRRPNTSFCFLDIRSPGLGDTAMYLCATSRDSLSTDTQYFGPGTRLTVL.

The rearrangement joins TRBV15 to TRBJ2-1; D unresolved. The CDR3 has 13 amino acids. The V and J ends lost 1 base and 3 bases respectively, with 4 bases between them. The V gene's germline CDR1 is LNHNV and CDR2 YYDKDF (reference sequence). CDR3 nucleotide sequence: TGTGCCACCAGCAGAGCAGGCTACAATGAGCAGTTCTTC. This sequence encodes CATSRAGYNEQFF.

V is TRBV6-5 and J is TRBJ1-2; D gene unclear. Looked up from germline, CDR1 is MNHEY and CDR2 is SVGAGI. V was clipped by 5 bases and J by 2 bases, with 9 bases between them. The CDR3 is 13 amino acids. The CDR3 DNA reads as TGTGCCAGCAGTCCCGGGGTCAACTATGGCTACACCTTC. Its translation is CASSPGVNYGYTF.

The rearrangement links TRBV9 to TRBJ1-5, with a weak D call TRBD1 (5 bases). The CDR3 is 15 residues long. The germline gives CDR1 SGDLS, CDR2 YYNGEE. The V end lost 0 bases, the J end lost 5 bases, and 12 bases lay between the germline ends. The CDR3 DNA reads TGTGCCAGCAGCGTAGATGGGGCTCCCTATCAGCCCCAGCATTTT. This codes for CASSVDGAPYQPQHF.

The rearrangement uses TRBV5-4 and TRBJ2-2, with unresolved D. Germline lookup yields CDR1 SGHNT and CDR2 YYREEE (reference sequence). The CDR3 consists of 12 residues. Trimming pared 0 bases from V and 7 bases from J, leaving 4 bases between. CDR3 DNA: TGTGCCAGCAGCTTGGGGAGCGGGGAGCTGTTTTTT. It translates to CASSLGSGELFF. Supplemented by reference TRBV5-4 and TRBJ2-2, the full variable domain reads ETGVTQSPTHLIKTRGQQVTLRCSSQSGHNTVSWYQQALGQGPQFIFQYYREEENGRGNFPPRFSGLQFPNYSSELNVNALELDDSALYLCASSLGSGELFFGEGSRLTVL.

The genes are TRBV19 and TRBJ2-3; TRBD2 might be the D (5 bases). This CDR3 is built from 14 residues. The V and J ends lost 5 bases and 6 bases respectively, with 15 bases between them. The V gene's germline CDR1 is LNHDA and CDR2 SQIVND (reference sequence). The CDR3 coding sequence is TGTGCCAGTAGTTCTAGCCGGAGAACTGATACGCAGTATTTT. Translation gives CASSSSRRTDTQYF.

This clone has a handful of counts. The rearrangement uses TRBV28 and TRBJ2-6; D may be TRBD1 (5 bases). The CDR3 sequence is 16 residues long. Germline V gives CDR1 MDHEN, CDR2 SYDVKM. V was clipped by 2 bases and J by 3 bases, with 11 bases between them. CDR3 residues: CASSLQGLGGANVLTF. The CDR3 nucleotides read TGTGCCAGCAGTTTACAGGGTCTAGGTGGGGCCAACGTCCTGACTTTC.

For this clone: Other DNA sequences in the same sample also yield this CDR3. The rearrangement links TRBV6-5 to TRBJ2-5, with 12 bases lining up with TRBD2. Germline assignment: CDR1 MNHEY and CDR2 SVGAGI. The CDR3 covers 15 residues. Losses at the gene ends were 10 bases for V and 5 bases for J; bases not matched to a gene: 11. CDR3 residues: CATQTSGRFPETQYF. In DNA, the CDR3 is TGTGCCACACAAACTAGCGGGAGGTTTCCGGAGACCCAGTACTTC.

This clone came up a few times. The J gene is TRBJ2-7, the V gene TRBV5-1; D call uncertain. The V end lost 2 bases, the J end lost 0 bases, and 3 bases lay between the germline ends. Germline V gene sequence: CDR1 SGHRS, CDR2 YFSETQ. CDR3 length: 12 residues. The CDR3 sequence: CASSLLSYEQYF. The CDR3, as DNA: TGCGCCAGCAGCTTACTCTCCTACGAGCAGTACTTC.

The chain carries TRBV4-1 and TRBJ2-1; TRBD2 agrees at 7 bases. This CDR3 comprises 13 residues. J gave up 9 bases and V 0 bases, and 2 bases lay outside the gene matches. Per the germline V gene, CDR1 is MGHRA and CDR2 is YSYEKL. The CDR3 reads CASSQDQRGEQFF. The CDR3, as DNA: TGCGCCAGCAGCCAAGATCAGCGGGGTGAGCAGTTCTTC.

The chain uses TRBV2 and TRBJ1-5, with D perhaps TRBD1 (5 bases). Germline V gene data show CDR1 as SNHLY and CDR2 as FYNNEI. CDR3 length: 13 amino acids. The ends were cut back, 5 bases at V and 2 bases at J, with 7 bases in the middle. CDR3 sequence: CASSTTGNQPQHF. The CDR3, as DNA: TGTGCCAGCAGTACGACAGGCAATCAGCCCCAGCATTTT.

The chain's CDR3 is CASSFSGIEAFF. The CDR3 bases are TGTGCCAGCAGCTTCTCGGGGATTGAAGCTTTCTTT. V usage is TRBV5-4 and J usage is TRBJ1-1; no definite D call. The CDR3 covers 12 residues. V lost 2 bases and J lost 7, with 9 bases in between. CDR1 and CDR2 from the germline V gene are SGHNT and YYREEE (reference sequence).

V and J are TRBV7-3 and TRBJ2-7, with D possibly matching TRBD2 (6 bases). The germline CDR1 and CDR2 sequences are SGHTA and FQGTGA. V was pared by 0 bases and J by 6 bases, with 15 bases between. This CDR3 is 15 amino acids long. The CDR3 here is CASSLTGTYSGEQYF. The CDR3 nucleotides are TGTGCCAGCAGCTTAACCGGGACTTATAGCGGCGAGCAGTACTTC.

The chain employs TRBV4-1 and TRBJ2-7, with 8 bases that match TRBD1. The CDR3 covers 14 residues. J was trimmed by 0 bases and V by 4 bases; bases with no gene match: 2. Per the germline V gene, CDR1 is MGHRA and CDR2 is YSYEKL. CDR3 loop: CASSLDRGSYEQYF. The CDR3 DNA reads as TGCGCCAGCAGCCTTGACAGGGGCTCCTACGAGCAGTACTTC.

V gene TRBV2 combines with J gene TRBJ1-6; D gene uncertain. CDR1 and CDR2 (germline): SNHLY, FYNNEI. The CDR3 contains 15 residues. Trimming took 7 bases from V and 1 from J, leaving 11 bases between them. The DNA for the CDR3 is TGTGCCAGCAAGCCCCTTTTGTCCTATAATTCACCCCTCCACTTT. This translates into CASKPLLSYNSPLHF.

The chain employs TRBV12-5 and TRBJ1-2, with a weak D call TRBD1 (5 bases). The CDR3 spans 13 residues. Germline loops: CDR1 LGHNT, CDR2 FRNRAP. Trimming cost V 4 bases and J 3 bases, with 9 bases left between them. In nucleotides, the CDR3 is TGTGCTAGTGGTTGGGACTCGGACTATGGCTACACCTTC. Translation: CASGWDSDYGYTF.